Below, 5 T cell receptor beta chains from the same sample are listed, as sequenced in a study of identical twins. Each CDR3 protein is one row after TCRdb ran MiXCR on the 5' RACE reads. Among roughly 470,000 distinct CDR3 sequences, more than 13% were seen once, and the ten largest hold about 0.94%. A further study also used this sample, focusing on yellow fever vaccine responses in identical twins.

What was sequenced was CD4+ T cells sorted from blood. Receptor source: a woman younger than 35 in good health.

The V call is TRBV28, the J call TRBJ1-5, with a possible D match to TRBD1 (6 bases). Germline CDR1 reads MDHEN; CDR2 reads SYDVKM. The V end lost 6 bases, the J end lost 1 base, and 10 bases lay between the germline ends. There are 14 residues in the CDR3. CDR3 sequence: CASSRDRSNQPQHF. CDR3 bases: TGTGCCAGCAGCCGCGACAGGAGCAATCAGCCCCAGCATTTT.

J is TRBJ2-1 and V is TRBV11-2; D not resolved. The length of the CDR3 is 16 residues. Germline CDR1 reads SGHAT; CDR2 reads FQNNGV. V lost 1 base to trimming and J lost 7 bases, with 17 bases between them. As DNA, the CDR3 is TGTGCCAGCAGCTTAGGACTCCGGGCATCCGGGAATGAGCAGTTCTTC. Translation: CASSLGLRASGNEQFF.

This clonotype appeared a few times. This chain connects TRBV20-1 to TRBJ2-1, with D tentatively TRBD2 (5 bases). V lost 6 bases and J lost 8, with 23 bases in between. Germline V gene data show CDR1 as DFQATT and CDR2 as SNEGSKA (reference sequence). The CDR3 is 15 residues long. The CDR3 protein is CSAPNGASFFDEQFF. The DNA for the CDR3 is TGCAGTGCCCCTAATGGTGCTAGCTTTTTCGATGAGCAGTTCTTC.

The chain uses TRBV25-1 and TRBJ2-2, with D perhaps matching TRBD2 (5 bases). Germline loops: CDR1 MGHDK, CDR2 SYGVNS. The CDR3 covers 15 residues. Between the trimmed V and J ends, which lost 2 bases and 1 base, there was a span of 8 bases. The CDR3 region is CASSERTRNTGELFF. The CDR3 nucleotides read TGTGCCAGCAGTGAAAGAACTAGGAACACCGGGGAGCTGTTTTTT.

DNA for the CDR3: TGCGCCATCCCGGGACAGAGGTCTTACGAGCAGTACTTC. This codes for CAIPGQRSYEQYF. The V call is TRBV23-1, the J call TRBJ2-7; 7 bases fit TRBD1. TRBV23-1 counts as an open reading frame of uncertain function. The ends lost 10 bases at V and 4 bases at J; junction bases unmatched: 10. The CDR3 has 13 residues.